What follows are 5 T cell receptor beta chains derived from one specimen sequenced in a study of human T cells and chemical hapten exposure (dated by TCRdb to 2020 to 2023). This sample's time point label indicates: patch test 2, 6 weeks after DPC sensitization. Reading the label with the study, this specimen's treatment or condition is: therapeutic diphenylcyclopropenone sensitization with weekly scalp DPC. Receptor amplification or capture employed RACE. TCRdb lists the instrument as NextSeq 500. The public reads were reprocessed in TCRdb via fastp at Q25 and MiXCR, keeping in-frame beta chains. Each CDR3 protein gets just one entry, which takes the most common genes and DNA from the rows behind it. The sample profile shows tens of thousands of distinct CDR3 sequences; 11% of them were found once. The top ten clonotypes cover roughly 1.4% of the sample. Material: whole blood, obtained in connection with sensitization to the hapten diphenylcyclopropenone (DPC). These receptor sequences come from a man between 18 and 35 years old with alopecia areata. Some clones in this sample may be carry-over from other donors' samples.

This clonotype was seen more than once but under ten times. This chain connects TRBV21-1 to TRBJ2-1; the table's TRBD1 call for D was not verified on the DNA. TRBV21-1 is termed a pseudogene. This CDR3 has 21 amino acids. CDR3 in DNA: TGTGCCAGCAGCACCCACTCGGGTGAATTCGGTGCAGGGAGAACCTACAATGAGCAGTTCTTC. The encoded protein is CASSTHSGEFGAGRTYNEQFF.

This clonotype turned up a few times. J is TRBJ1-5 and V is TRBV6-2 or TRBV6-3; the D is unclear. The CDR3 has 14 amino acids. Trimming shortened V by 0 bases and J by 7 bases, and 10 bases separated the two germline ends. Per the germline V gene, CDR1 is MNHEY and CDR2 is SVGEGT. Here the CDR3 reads CASSYSRVEQPQHF. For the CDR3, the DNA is TGTGCCAGCAGTTACTCCCGGGTTGAACAGCCCCAGCATTTT.

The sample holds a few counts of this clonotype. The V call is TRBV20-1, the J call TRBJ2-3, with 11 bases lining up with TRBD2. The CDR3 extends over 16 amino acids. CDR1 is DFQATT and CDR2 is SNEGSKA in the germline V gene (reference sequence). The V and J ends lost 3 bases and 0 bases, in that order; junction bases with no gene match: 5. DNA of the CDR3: TGCAGTGCTAGCCGGACTAGCGGGCCTAGCACAGATACGCAGTATTTT. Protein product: CSASRTSGPSTDTQYF.

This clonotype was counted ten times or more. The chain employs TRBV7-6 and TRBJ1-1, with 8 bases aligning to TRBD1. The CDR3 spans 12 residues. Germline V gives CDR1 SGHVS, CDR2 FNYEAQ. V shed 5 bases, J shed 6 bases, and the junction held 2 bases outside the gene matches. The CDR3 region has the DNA TGTGCCAGCAGCGACAGGGGTGCTGAAGCTTTCTTT. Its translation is CASSDRGAEAFF. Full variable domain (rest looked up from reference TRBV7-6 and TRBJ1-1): GAGVSQSPRYKVTKRGQDVALRCDPISGHVSLYWYRQALGQGPEFLTYFNYEAQQDKSGLPNDRFSAERPEGSISTLTIQRTEQRDSAMYRCASSDRGAEAFFGQGTRLTVV.

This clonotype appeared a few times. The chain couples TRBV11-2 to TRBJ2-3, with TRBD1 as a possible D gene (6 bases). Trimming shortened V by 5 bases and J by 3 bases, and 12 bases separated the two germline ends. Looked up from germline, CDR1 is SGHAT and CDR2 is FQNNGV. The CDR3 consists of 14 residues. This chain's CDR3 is CASSPRTDTDTQYF. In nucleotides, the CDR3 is TGTGCCAGCAGCCCACGGACAGATACAGATACGCAGTATTTT. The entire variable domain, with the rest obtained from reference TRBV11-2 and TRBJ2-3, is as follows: EAGVAQSPRYKIIEKRQSVAFWCNPISGHATLYWYQQILGQGPKLLIQFQNNGVVDDSQLPKDRFSAERLKGVDSTLKIQPAKLEDSAVYLCASSPRTDTDTQYFGPGTRLTVL.